This T cell receptor (beta chain) was obtained from a study of T-cell memory formation after mild COVID-19. V was shortened by 7 bases and J by 1 base, with 10 bases between the two germline ends. Germline V lookup: CDR1 SEHNR, CDR2 FQNEAQ (reference sequence). This CDR3 is built from 13 residues. This clonotype was counted only a few times. TCRdb reprocessed the 5' RACE reads with MiXCR, giving one entry per CDR3 protein. The sample holds a few hundred thousand distinct CDR3 sequences, 15% to 20% seen once. Material for sequencing was PBMCs or a T cell subset sorted from them (not recorded which). The gene calls are TRBV7-9 and TRBJ1-1, with D possibly being TRBD1 (5 bases). The TCR originated in a man younger than 35 who had mild COVID-19 (a few samples of this study predate the infection). Cell type and time point are not known. CDR3 region: CASNPGANTEAFF. Here the CDR3 DNA reads TGTGCCAGCAATCCCGGGGCGAACACTGAAGCTTTCTTT. The full variable domain, its missing parts supplied by reference TRBV7-9 and TRBJ1-1, is DTGVSQNPRHKITKRGQNVTFRCDPISEHNRLYWYRQTLGQGPEFLTYFQNEAQLEKSRLLSDRFSAERPKGSFSTLEIQRTEQGDSAMYLCASNPGANTEAFFGQGTRLTVV.